A selection of T cell receptor beta chains follows, all from one sample in a study of blood T cell repertoires in COVID-19. TCRdb keeps only in-frame clones here, not all; method: immunoSEQ multiplex PCR. The repertoire holds under 350,000 clones, just over 85% seen once, with around 4% in the top ten. Sequenced: PBMCs or T cells enriched from blood (not recorded which). These receptors were collected from a woman in her thirties or forties with acute COVID-19. The CDR3 runs from the conserved cysteine through the conserved F or W. The D gene is left open where the match is weak. Only part of the rows carry a size: once, few, many, or a class if the clone is expanded.

J: TRBJ2-7; D: -; length: 13; V: TRBV14; size: once; CDR3: CASSQIPGGEQYF; DNA: TGTGCCAGCAGCCAAATCCCCGGGGGAGAGCAGTACTTC
J: TRBJ2-5; D: -; length: 15; V: TRBV6-2/TRBV6-3; size: -; CDR3: CASSYSAGRGETQYF; DNA: TGTGCCAGCAGTTACTCGGCGGGGCGGGGAGAGACCCAGTACTTC
J: TRBJ1-5; D: TRBD1; length: 15; V: TRBV9; size: -; CDR3: CASSVQGDSNQPQHF; DNA: TGTGCCAGCAGCGTACAGGGGGATAGCAATCAGCCCCAGCATTTT
J: TRBJ2-7; D: TRBD1; length: 15; V: TRBV9; size: -; CDR3: CASSVDNRGPYEQYF; DNA: TGTGCCAGCAGCGTAGATAACAGGGGTCCCTACGAGCAGTACTTC
J: TRBJ1-5; D: TRBD1; length: 15; V: TRBV6-2/TRBV6-3; size: -; CDR3: CASSVGRQGSQPQHF; DNA: TGTGCCAGCAGTGTAGGACGACAGGGGAGTCAGCCCCAGCATTTT
J: TRBJ2-7; D: TRBD1; length: 16; V: TRBV11-2; size: -; CDR3: CASSLGQGATSYEQYF; DNA: TGTGCCAGCAGCCTAGGACAGGGGGCGACCTCCTACGAGCAGTACTTC
J: TRBJ2-7; D: -; length: 12; V: TRBV29-1; size: few; CDR3: CSVSESSYEQYF; DNA: TGCAGCGTTTCCGAGAGCTCCTACGAGCAGTACTTC
J: TRBJ2-1; D: -; length: 12; V: TRBV5-1; size: -; CDR3: CASSLVRVEQFF; DNA: TGCGCCAGCAGCTTGGTCAGGGTTGAGCAGTTCTTC
J: TRBJ2-4; D: -; length: 12; V: TRBV9; size: -; CDR3: CASSGLAAIQYF; DNA: TGTGCCAGCAGCGGATTAGCGGCCATTCAGTACTTC
J: TRBJ1-4; D: -; length: 14; V: TRBV7-2; size: -; CDR3: CASSLDRVGEKLFF; DNA: TGTGCCAGCAGCTTAGACAGGGTGGGAGAAAAACTGTTTTTT
J: TRBJ2-1; D: TRBD1; length: 18; V: TRBV28; size: -; CDR3: CASRDGTGSLAADNEQFF; DNA: TGTGCCAGCAGAGACGGGACAGGGTCCCTCGCGGCCGACAATGAGCAGTTCTTC
J: TRBJ1-2; D: TRBD1; length: 13; V: TRBV7-3; size: -; CDR3: CASSFDRDYGYTF; DNA: TGTGCCAGCAGCTTCGACAGGGACTATGGCTACACCTTC
J: TRBJ1-5; D: TRBD1; length: 14; V: TRBV2; size: -; CDR3: CASSGETGNQPQHF; DNA: TGTGCCAGCAGTGGAGAGACAGGGAATCAGCCCCAGCATTTT
J: TRBJ1-3; D: TRBD1; length: 16; V: TRBV9; size: -; CDR3: CASSPGQGISGNTIYF; DNA: TGTGCCAGCAGCCCCGGACAGGGAATCTCTGGAAACACCATATATTTT